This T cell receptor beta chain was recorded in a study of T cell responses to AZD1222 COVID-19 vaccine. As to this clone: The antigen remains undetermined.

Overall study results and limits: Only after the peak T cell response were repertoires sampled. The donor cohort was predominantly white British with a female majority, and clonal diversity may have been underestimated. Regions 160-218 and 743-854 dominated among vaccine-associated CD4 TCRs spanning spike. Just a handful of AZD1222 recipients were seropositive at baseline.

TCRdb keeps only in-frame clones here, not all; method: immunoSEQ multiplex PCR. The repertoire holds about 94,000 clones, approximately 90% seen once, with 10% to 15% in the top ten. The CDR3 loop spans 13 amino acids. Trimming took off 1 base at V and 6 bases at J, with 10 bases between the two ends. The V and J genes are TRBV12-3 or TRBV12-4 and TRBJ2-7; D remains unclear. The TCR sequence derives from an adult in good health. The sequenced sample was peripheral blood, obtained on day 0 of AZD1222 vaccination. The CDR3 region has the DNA TGTGCCAGCAGTTTAGGGCCTCGAGGCGAGCAGTACTTC. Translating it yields CASSLGPRGEQYF.